This is a list of T cell receptor beta chains from one sample in a study of monozygotic twins with inflammatory bowel disease. TCRdb re-called the 5' RACE reads; every CDR3 protein appears as one record, without DNA. This table holds 200,000 to 250,000 distinct CDR3 sequences. The material sequenced was blood. These TCRs come from a human donor with ulcerative colitis or Crohn's disease, or a healthy co-twin of an affected twin (not recorded which). Both conserved end residues are part of each CDR3. Fields, in order: V gene, J gene, CDR3 protein.

>TRBV12-3/TRBV12-4|TRBJ2-1
CASSNQQGANTLNEQFF
>TRBV11-2|TRBJ1-3
CASSLNYNSGNTIYF
>TRBV5-5|TRBJ2-1
CASSLAVSGGKQFF
>TRBV4-3|TRBJ2-2
CASSLKQGAWNTGELFF
>TRBV6-2/TRBV6-3|TRBJ2-1
CASSSSGRGSYNEQFF
>TRBV4-1|TRBJ2-6
CASSQEAISGANVLTF
>TRBV11-2|TRBJ1-5
CASSNDRGPQHF
>TRBV20-1|TRBJ2-7
CSARAPGLGIYEQYF
>TRBV27|TRBJ2-1
CASSLAGGAWDEQFF
>TRBV3-1|TRBJ2-1
CASSHLSRNEQFF
>TRBV20-1|TRBJ2-1
CSARVGSRDEQFF
>TRBV19|TRBJ2-7
CASSDFGTGGNEQYF
>TRBV3-1|TRBJ1-3
CASSRGTVGNTIYF
>TRBV5-1|TRBJ1-1
CASSLTESNAEAFF
>TRBV27|TRBJ2-2
CASRRGGDGTGELFF
>TRBV4-1|TRBJ2-3
CASSFPTVTDTQYF
>TRBV19|TRBJ2-1
CASSGTGGPNNEQFF
>TRBV18|TRBJ2-7
CASSPRQVATYEQYF
>TRBV29-1|TRBJ1-4
CSVNHGKNEKLFF
>TRBV7-9|TRBJ1-4
CATHRKDEKLFF
>TRBV12-3/TRBV12-4|TRBJ1-2
CAIVGTGKARNYGYTF
>TRBV5-1|TRBJ2-4
CASSLGGVVAKNIQYF
>TRBV11-2|TRBJ2-1
CASSWASNPMTSGRGNEQFF
>TRBV28|TRBJ2-7
CASSLASTEQYF
>TRBV28|TRBJ2-2
CASSPTTTGELFF
>TRBV29-1|TRBJ1-2
CSGRSGNGYTF
>TRBV7-2|TRBJ1-2
CASSLMGQGGIYGYTF
>TRBV5-1|TRBJ2-3
CASSFRGGRGTDTQYF
>TRBV12-3/TRBV12-4|TRBJ2-2
CASSWIVAPGTGELFF
>TRBV19|TRBJ2-5
CASSDSIQETQYF
>TRBV7-2|TRBJ2-7
CASSFAGGSYEQYF
>TRBV5-1|TRBJ2-1
CASSNVRGHNEQFF
>TRBV7-9|TRBJ1-2
CASSAQGALSYGYTF
>TRBV15|TRBJ2-1
CATSRGLAGVFF
>TRBV27|TRBJ2-7
CASSLSGGYEQYF
>TRBV7-3|TRBJ2-1
CASSARGAGDNEQFF
>TRBV6-1|TRBJ1-6
CASTLAGGNSPLHF